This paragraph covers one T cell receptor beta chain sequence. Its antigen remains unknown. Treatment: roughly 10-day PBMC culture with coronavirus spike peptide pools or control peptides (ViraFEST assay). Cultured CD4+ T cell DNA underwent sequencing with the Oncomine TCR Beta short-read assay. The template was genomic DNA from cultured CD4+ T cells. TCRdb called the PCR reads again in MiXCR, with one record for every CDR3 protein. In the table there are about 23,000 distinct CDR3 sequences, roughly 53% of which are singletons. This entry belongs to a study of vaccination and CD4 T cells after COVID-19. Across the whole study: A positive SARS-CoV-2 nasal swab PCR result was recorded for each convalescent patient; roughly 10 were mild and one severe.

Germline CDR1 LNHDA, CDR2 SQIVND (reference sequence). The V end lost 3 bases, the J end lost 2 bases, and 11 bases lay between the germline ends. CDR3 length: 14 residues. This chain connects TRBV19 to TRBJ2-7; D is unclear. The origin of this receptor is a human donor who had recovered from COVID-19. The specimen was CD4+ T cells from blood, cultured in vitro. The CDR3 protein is CASSIGKGPYEQYF. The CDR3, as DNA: TGTGCCAGTAGTATTGGGAAGGGCCCCTACGAGCAGTACTTC.